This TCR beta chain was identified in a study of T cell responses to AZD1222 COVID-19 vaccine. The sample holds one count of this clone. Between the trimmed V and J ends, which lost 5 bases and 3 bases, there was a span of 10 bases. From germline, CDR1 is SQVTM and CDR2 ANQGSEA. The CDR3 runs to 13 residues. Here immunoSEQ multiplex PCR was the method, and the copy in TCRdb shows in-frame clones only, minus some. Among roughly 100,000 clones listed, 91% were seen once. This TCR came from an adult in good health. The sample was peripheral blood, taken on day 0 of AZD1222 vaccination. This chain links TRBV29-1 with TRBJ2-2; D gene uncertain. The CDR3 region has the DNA TGCAGCGTTTCTCCGGGTTACACCGGGGAGCTGTTTTTT. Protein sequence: CSVSPGYTGELFF.